This entry describes one TCR beta chain. Its specific antigen is unknown. It has no much larger one-base neighbor in the sample; base qualities were not kept. Libraries came from the immunoSEQ multiplex PCR assay. For the multiplex PCR, a mixture combining 60 forward primers for TCR Vbeta segments and 13 reverse primers for TCR Jbeta segments was used. A multiplex PCR assay on genomic DNA amplified the CDR3 region of rearranged TCR beta genes. Amplified TCR beta libraries were sequenced as 87-base-pair reads on the Illumina HiSeq System. The authors' pipeline ran thus. A later analysis counted around 72 million unique TCR beta chains across the 640 or so repertoires, and some 11 million of these chains were shared by at least two donors. A nearest-neighbor algorithm error-corrected the raw reads and collapsed the reads into unique sequences, merging closely related sequences to remove PCR and sequencing errors. V, D and J gene segments were assigned by aligning CDR3 sequences to IMGT reference sequences. For a sequence to be retained, a match of at least six nucleotides was required to both a V gene segment and a J gene segment. A rearrangement counted as productive if the CDR3 had no stop codons and remained in frame with V and J, and every other rearrangement counted as non-productive. Following IMGT convention, CDR3 was defined as the stretch from the second conserved V-encoded cysteine to the conserved J-encoded phenylalanine. The earlier analysis of about 590 of the donors excluded sequences that lacked an unambiguous match to a single V gene segment. In an earlier analysis of several hundred of the donors, a V segment was called functional when productive rearrangements were above 56.7%, and segregating when the standard deviation between donors exceeded 5%. To diagnose cytomegalovirus status from the catalog of TCR beta chain sequences, a statistical classification framework was built. A later analysis assigned V and J genes by comparing TCR nucleotide sequences with IMGT/GENE-DB human TR gene sequences. The TCRdist pipeline was used in a later analysis to assign CDR3 sequences and most-parsimonious VDJ recombination scenarios. In a later analysis, each TCR beta chain was defined by its CDR3 amino acid sequence together with its V-gene family, and reads lacking a unique V-gene family were excluded. In a later analysis, some 600 highly shared, low-generation-probability nucleotide sequences were removed to address suspected cross-contamination and a sequencing artifact. A later analysis calculated a clonal expansion index for each public chain from normalized within-repertoire ranks of inferred template counts. Generation probabilities in a later analysis came from a VDJ recombination model fitted to out-of-frame rearrangements, and those results were checked against IGoR. In a later analysis, TCR-TCR, TCR-HLA and TCR-CMV co-occurrence was scored with hypergeometric tests, and a repertoire-size bias correction was applied to TCR pairs. A later analysis estimated false discovery rates by permuting HLA or CMV assignments 20 times. In a later analysis, co-occurring TCRs were grouped using DBSCAN, with TCRdist sequence similarity added in when clustering inside HLA-allele-positive subsets. Repertoires with fewer than 30,000 or more than 120,000 public chains were left out of co-occurrence clustering, as were five repertoires with anomalous nucleotide sharing. The source is immuneACCESS, and TCRdb retained only in-frame sequences with V and J called. Part of the clones is not carried over; for the studies checked, unresolved V genes explain less than half of this, and the remainder is unexplained. V and J calls plus clone size are reproduced from that table; the DNA served to infer D and trimming. This sample comprises 100,000 or so clones, approximately 88% of them detected only once. The top ten constitute approximately 2.3% of the sample.

The entry originates in a study of cytomegalovirus exposure and HLA in healthy donors (dated by TCRdb to about 2017). Turning to the overall study: An earlier analysis of roughly 500 of the donors reported approximately 300 Gb of sequence data and around 120 million unique TCR beta sequences from about 179 million T cells. Every discovery cohort repertoire had been produced on one sequencing platform. An earlier analysis of approximately 640 of the donors applied high-throughput TCR beta sequencing to assess whether each TCR beta V gene segment acted as functional or pseudogenic. The genetic ancestry cluster associated with self-reported Caucasian donors included about 81% of the 350 to 500 genotyped donors. To predict cytomegalovirus infection status, the study combined high-throughput TCR immunosequencing, statistical association of individual TCRs with disease status, and machine learning. Genome-wide SNP genotypes for about 60% of the roughly 670 donors were used in a later genetic analysis, which treated that subset as a discovery cohort. The study aimed to test whether cataloging public T cell receptors could reveal signatures of past pathogen exposure. Along with the approximately 670-subject first cohort, a separate validation cohort of about 110 different subjects was used. Class I and class II HLA loci were covered by the typing at four-digit resolution. A handful of DR-DQ haplotypes were handled as single units for association and clustering because linkage in the cohort was strong. The study profiled the T cell repertoires of approximately 700 subjects by immunosequencing and related them to cytomegalovirus serostatus. Around 330 gigabases of sequencing data and 75 million to 85 million unique TCR sequences made up an early release that covered roughly 670 HLA-typed donors. Across some 400 genotyped donors of the cohort, an average of about 220,000 unique TCR beta nucleotide sequences per donor were sequenced, and roughly 20% of those sequences were non-productive. Donor age, sex, ethnicity and CMV serostatus were compiled together with the repertoire data. In the later analysis, no new phenotypic data were used to find candidate immune exposures; instead, reliance was placed on TCR beta sequences and their occurrence across donors. In a later analysis, previously published TCR beta repertoires from about 670 donors were re-analyzed and high-resolution HLA genotyping was added so that TCR occurrence patterns could be studied. The number of typed donors differed by locus: about 629-640 for A, B, C, DRB1 and DQB1; approximately 530 for DQA1; approximately 600 for DPA1; and roughly 450 for DPB1. Paper-wide results and their limitations: Most CMV-associated TCR beta chains appeared to be HLA-restricted in a later analysis, and the HLA associations seemed to be driven largely by CMV exposure. Specific HLA alleles were associated with some 15,000 TCR beta sequences at a false discovery rate of 0.05 in a later analysis. An association between a missense DCLRE1C variant and V-gene and J-gene trimming of TCR beta chains was found in a later genetic analysis and replicated in an independent cohort. Most TCR sequences were observed very rarely across donors, whereas some public TCRs were present in many individuals. Some IMGT-functional V segments, including TRBV6-2 and TRBV6-3, could not be distinguished by the 87-base-pair reads and were therefore excluded. In a later analysis, TCR association rates were found to vary across HLA loci, with the most associated TCRs seen for DRB1 alleles and the fewest for HLA-C alleles. In a later analysis, HLA-associated TCR beta chains showed more clonal expansion and lower generation probabilities than non-associated chains that were equally common. In a later genetic analysis, fewer N-insertions in productive TCRs were reported among donors in an Asian-associated ancestry cluster than the approximately 630-donor mean. The study listed 164 TCR beta chains as associated with cytomegalovirus. The presence/absence analyses assumed that sequencing depth was roughly uniform across donors, and that assumption may not be true. It was suggested by the authors that the approach could potentially be generalized to other disease states and immunological phenotypes. The earlier analysis of approximately 590 of the donors excluded approximately 17 rarely observed V segments, including chromosome 9 orphons, because counts were too low. Because HLA typing was unavailable for some donors at each locus, only the typed subset was used in association tests. The sequencing pipeline was judged likely to have produced a cluster of highly shared sequence variants as a technical artifact. Only TCR beta chains were sequenced in this cohort, and the absence of alpha or paired-chain data limited detectable features. In an earlier analysis of over 550 of the donors, most TCR beta V segments were observed in productive rearrangements about 87% or about 30% of the time, broadly matching IMGT annotations. In a later analysis, several top co-occurrence clusters were reported to appear linked to parvovirus B19, influenza, CMV and Epstein-Barr virus. For the cohort, immune exposure information was limited to CMV serostatus. Three of the identified cytomegalovirus-associated TCR beta chains were confirmed in vitro to be specific for cytomegalovirus antigens. The classifier was reported to diagnose cytomegalovirus status with high specificity and sensitivity in both the original and validation cohorts. A further reported finding was that TCR beta sequences accurately predicted the HLA-A and HLA-B alleles for most subjects in the first cohort. Linkage disequilibrium might explain the correlated functional status among segregating V segments, but an unknown experimental factor could not be ruled out. When HLA alleles, especially DR and DQ, strongly co-occurred, attributing TCR associations to individual alleles was difficult.

The cohort comprised several hundred healthy bone marrow donors. At the time of sampling, all cohort members were nominally healthy, though unrecorded immune exposures were likely present. The donor tested CMV seronegative, placing the donor among the 350 to 400 seronegative members of the cohort. Each donor provided a peripheral blood sample, and peripheral blood mononuclear cells were used for TCR beta sequencing. Genomic DNA extraction from the blood cell samples was performed with the Qiagen DNeasy Blood Extraction Kit. The CDR3 sequence holds 15 residues, the cysteine and phenylalanine included. The kept DNA is CDR3 alone, 45 bases in frame from the first base. Based on the germline V gene (reference sequence), the CDR1 and CDR2 sequences are LNHDA and SQIVND. A distance of 12 bases separates the germline ends of V and J, which lose 3 bases and 1 base respectively.

The clonotype comes from a man between 18 and 35 years old in good health and CMV-seronegative. The sequenced material came from PBMCs. In this chain, TRBV19 is recombined with TRBJ2-5; TRBD1 is possibly the D segment (5 matching bases). The bases read TGTGCCAGTAGTATTAATTTGGGGCTCCAAGAGACCCAGTACTTC. Its translation is CASSINLGLQETQYF.